The entry below gives a single T cell receptor beta chain sequence along with its context. The data originate from a study of control samples from healthy donors and cancer patients. Profiled with immunoSEQ multiplex PCR; TCRdb holds only in-frame clones, not every one. The table records 100,000 to 150,000 clones, almost 95% of them present only once. This TCR came from a man older than 75 with head and neck cancer. Sequenced material: PBMCs.

DNA of the CDR3: TGTGCCAGCAGCTCCGGGACACCTCGCACTGAAGCTTTCTTT. Translation gives CASSSGTPRTEAFF. J is TRBJ1-1 and V is TRBV6-5, with D maybe TRBD1 (6 bases). The germline V gene encodes CDR1 MNHEY and CDR2 SVGAGI. The CDR3 loop spans 14 amino acids. V lost 6 bases, J lost 4 bases, and 15 bases lay in between.